This T cell receptor (beta chain) was captured by sequencing in a study of blood T cell repertoires in COVID-19 (TCRdb year 2020). At the level of the whole study: Samples covering the acute and convalescent phases of COVID-19 were provided by collaborators in the United States, Italy and Spain. The material from the prospective study consisted of cDNA or gDNA derived from T cells, B-cell-depleted T cells, or PBMCs. The repertoires were made available in a free public database intended to serve as a resource for research on the immune response to SARS-CoV-2. Sample metadata almost always included a de-identified subject ID, COVID-19 status, age in years and sex. Where available, HLA class I and class II types were taken from metadata supplied by the sample provider and were not determined by assay-based typing. The dataset comprised deeply sampled blood TCRbeta repertoires from subjects exposed to, actively infected with, or recovered from COVID-19. The samples were drawn from the first 160 participants of the ongoing ImmuneRACE study and from 1,254 subjects provided by 6 global collaborators.

The germline V gene (reference sequence) yields SEHNR for CDR1 and FQNEAQ for CDR2. V sheds 5 bases and J sheds 3 bases, leaving 5 bases between their ends. Reading from cysteine to phenylalanine, the CDR3 counts 11 amino acids. Only the CDR3 portion is preserved as DNA: 33 bases, with reading frame beginning at the first base. Results and caveats for the whole study, not just this receptor: The amount of clinical and demographic metadata varied by source and participant and was provided uncurated.

A note on this clone: Its specific antigen is unknown. Base qualities were left out, and no much larger clone turns up one base away. Other DNA sequences of this sample code for an identical CDR3.

TCRbeta CDR3 regions were amplified from genomic DNA by means of the immunoSEQ Assay, a bias-controlled multiplex PCR. The published analysis was carried out like this. Nucleated cell counts per sample were estimated from amplification of reference gene primers within the assay. To quantify the absolute abundance of each unique TCRbeta CDR3 rearrangement, sequence reads were collapsed and filtered. For each sample, productive Simpson clonality was calculated as the square root of Simpson's diversity index across productive rearrangements. The source is immuneACCESS, and TCRdb retained only in-frame sequences with V and J called. Part of the clones is not carried over; for the studies checked, unresolved V genes explain less than half of this, and the remainder is unexplained. That table gives V, J and clone size, and the DNA gave D and trimming. This sample has a few hundred thousand clones in its table, and roughly 89% of those were observed once. 4% to 5% of the sample is held by the ten biggest clonotypes.

Another Seattle source contributed samples from volunteer blood donors who had recovered from COVID-19. The collaborating institutions used their own protocols to collect whole blood in K2EDTA tubes. For TCRbeta analysis, collaborators shipped samples in one of three forms: frozen whole blood, isolated PBMCs, or DNA extracted from either of those sample types. What was sequenced was peripheral blood. The receptor was isolated from a middle-aged woman who had recovered from COVID-19. The receptor chain draws on TRBV7-9 and TRBJ2-7, with the D gene not confidently named. Here the CDR3 is given as CASSASYEQYF. DNA sequence: TGTGCCAGCAGCGCGAGCTACGAGCAGTACTTC.